The 15 T cell receptor beta chains listed next were all sequenced from one sample in a study of early T cells in non-severe SARS-CoV-2 infection. TCRdb re-derived calls from the 5' RACE reads in MiXCR, one entry per CDR3 protein. The sample carries tens of thousands of distinct CDR3 sequences, 11% to 15% recorded once. Sequencing was performed on whole blood. Every receptor here comes from an adult who was a healthcare worker with PCR-confirmed SARS-CoV-2 infection or an uninfected control (not recorded which).

The gene calls are TRBV2 and TRBJ1-6; D not resolved. Trimming removed 6 bases at V and 8 bases at J, with 11 bases between. This CDR3 spans 13 amino acids. Germline assignment: CDR1 SNHLY and CDR2 FYNNEI. The chain's CDR3 is CASSTSADSPLHF. In DNA, the CDR3 is TGTGCCAGCAGCACGTCGGCGGATTCACCCCTCCACTTT.

This chain joins TRBV6-5 and TRBJ2-7; 8 bases match TRBD1. This CDR3 is built from 13 residues. V lost 6 bases and J lost 3; bases outside the gene matches: 4. CDR1 and CDR2 from the germline V gene are MNHEY and SVGAGI. CDR3 DNA: TGTGCCAGCAGAACGACAGGGGTCTACGAGCAGTACTTC. It codes for CASRTTGVYEQYF.

The V call is TRBV19, the J call TRBJ2-7; D perhaps matches TRBD1 (5 bases). With 1 base removed from V and 0 bases from J, the gap between germline ends came to 13 bases. Germline CDR1 and CDR2: LNHDA and SQIVND (reference sequence). The CDR3 has 16 residues. CDR3 loop: CASSIAGHLASYEQYF. CDR3 nucleotide sequence: TGTGCCAGTAGTATAGCCGGACACCTGGCCTCCTACGAGCAGTACTTC.

This clonotype was seen at least ten times. The V and J genes are TRBV9 and TRBJ2-3, with D perhaps TRBD1 or TRBD2 (5 bases each). CDR1 and CDR2 from the germline V gene are SGDLS and YYNGEE. V was trimmed by 4 bases and J by 6 bases, leaving 15 bases between them. The CDR3 is made up of 14 amino acids. CDR3 bases: TGTGCCAGCAGCCCAAGGGACCCCTTCGATACGCAGTATTTT. This translates into CASSPRDPFDTQYF.

This clonotype was detected a few times. As DNA, the CDR3 is TGTGCCAGCAGCTTAGGAGGGGCGAACACAGATACGCAGTATTTT. Protein: CASSLGGANTDTQYF. The genes are TRBV7-9 and TRBJ2-3; D tentatively fits TRBD1 or TRBD2 (5 bases each). The germline V gene encodes CDR1 SEHNR and CDR2 FQNEAQ (reference sequence). The CDR3 runs to 15 residues. The ends were cut back, 1 base at V and 2 bases at J, with 10 bases in the middle.

This clonotype was recorded at least ten times. The rearrangement joins TRBV11-3 to TRBJ2-7; 8 bases are a match to TRBD2. The germline CDR1 and CDR2 sequences are SGHNT and YENEEA. The CDR3 has 15 residues. Unmatched junction bases numbered 5, after V lost 0 bases and J lost 4 bases. The CDR3 spells CASSLDRTSRYEQYF. CDR3 nucleotide sequence: TGTGCCAGCAGCTTAGACAGGACTAGCAGGTACGAGCAGTACTTC.

The chain carries TRBV2 and TRBJ2-2; the D is unclear. V was trimmed by 4 bases and J by 1 base, leaving 7 bases between them. Germline V gene lookup returns CDR1 SNHLY and CDR2 FYNNEI. This CDR3 is 14 amino acids long. CDR3 nucleotide sequence: TGTGCCAGCAGTGTAAGGGTGAACACCGGGGAGCTGTTTTTT. Its protein is CASSVRVNTGELFF. Together with reference TRBV2 and TRBJ2-2, the CDR3 gives the full variable domain: EPEVTQTPSHQVTQMGQEVILRCVPISNHLYFYWYRQILGQKVEFLVSFYNNEISEKSEIFDDQFSVERPDGSNFTLKIRSTKLEDSAMYFCASSVRVNTGELFFGEGSRLTVL.

V is TRBV12-3 or TRBV12-4 and J is TRBJ2-7; TRBD1 agrees at 9 bases. The ends lost 3 bases at V and 7 bases at J; junction bases unmatched: 10. There are 15 residues in the CDR3. The CDR3 sequence: CASSLSGTGLREQYF. The CDR3 region has the DNA TGTGCCAGCAGTTTGTCCGGGACAGGGTTGAGGGAGCAGTACTTC.

The V gene is TRBV20-1, the J gene TRBJ2-5; a weak D match, TRBD2 (5 bases). V was clipped by 2 bases and J by 10 bases, with 20 bases between them. The length of the CDR3 is 14 residues. Germline V gene lookup returns CDR1 DFQATT and CDR2 SNEGSKA (reference sequence). The CDR3 DNA sequence: TGCAGTGCTAGACCGGACTGGGAGTTAGTGGACCAGTACTTC. The encoded protein is CSARPDWELVDQYF.

V and J are TRBV7-9 and TRBJ1-2; D gene ambiguous. This CDR3 is 14 amino acids long. The V and J ends lost 2 bases and 1 base respectively, with 8 bases between them. Germline CDR1 and CDR2: SEHNR and FQNEAQ (reference sequence). The CDR3 region has the DNA TGTGCCAGCAGCTTACAAGGCGGTAACTATGGCTACACCTTC. Translating gives CASSLQGGNYGYTF. Combining the CDR3 with reference TRBV7-9 and TRBJ1-2 gives the whole variable domain DTGVSQNPRHKITKRGQNVTFRCDPISEHNRLYWYRQTLGQGPEFLTYFQNEAQLEKSRLLSDRFSAERPKGSFSTLEIQRTEQGDSAMYLCASSLQGGNYGYTFGSGTRLTVV.

V gene TRBV7-8 combines with J gene TRBJ2-5, with D hard to call. CDR3 size: 10 residues. Deletions cut 8 bases from V and 5 bases from J, with 6 bases between. Germline values: CDR1 SGHVS, CDR2 FQNEAQ. Here the CDR3 DNA reads TGTGCCAGCTCAATGGAGACCCAGTACTTC. It specifies CASSMETQYF.

The table lists this clonotype with many counts. This chain joins TRBV6-5 and TRBJ2-7; 8 bases match TRBD1. Per the germline V gene, CDR1 is MNHEY and CDR2 is SVGAGI. This CDR3 is built from 15 residues. V was clipped by 0 bases and J by 4 bases; unmatched bases: 5. CDR3 nucleotide sequence: TGTGCCAGCAGTTACTCAGGGACAGGTGTGTACGAGCAGTACTTC. As protein: CASSYSGTGVYEQYF.

This clonotype was observed at least ten times. The V call is TRBV6-2 or TRBV6-3, the J call TRBJ2-5, with unresolved D. The germline V gene encodes CDR1 MNHEY and CDR2 SVGEGT. This CDR3 has 13 amino acids. V lost 8 bases, J lost 0 bases, and 10 bases lay in between. The CDR3 DNA reads as TGTGCCAGCTCCAAATTGTACCAAGAGACCCAGTACTTC. It yields the protein CASSKLYQETQYF.

The count of this clonotype is one. The chain carries TRBV12-3 or TRBV12-4 and TRBJ2-2, with 10 nucleotides matching TRBD2. V was clipped by 7 bases and J by 7 bases; unmatched bases: 6. The CDR3 covers 14 residues. For the CDR3, the DNA is TGTGCCAGCACCGAGCGGGAGGGGAACGGGGAGCTGTTTTTT. Encoded protein: CASTEREGNGELFF.

CDR3 amino acids: CASSLEPSYGYTF. The CDR3 DNA follows: TGTGCCAGCAGCTTAGAACCATCCTATGGCTACACCTTC. J is TRBJ1-2 and V is TRBV7-2, with unresolved D. CDR3 length: 13 residues. Trimming took 1 base from V and 4 from J, leaving 7 bases between them. Germline V gives CDR1 SGHTA, CDR2 FQGNSA.